These T cell receptor beta chains were read from a single sample in a study of graft-versus-host responses after intestinal transplantation. Sequenced by immunoSEQ multiplex PCR; TCRdb stores in-frame clones only, minus some. The sample lists 80,000 to 90,000 clones; roughly 88% were seen once. The antigens these receptors bind are not known. The sequenced sample was unstimulated CD4+ T cells sorted from spleen or lymph node cells, obtained before intestinal transplant. The receptors originated from a human donor who received an intestinal transplant. The CDR3 runs from the conserved cysteine through the conserved F or W. D genes are given only for firm matches. The listing skips clone size in some rows; elsewhere it reads once, few, many or a size class.

v_call	clone_size	j_call	d_call	cdr3_nt	cdr3_aa
TRBV5-1	-	TRBJ2-7	TRBD2	TGCGCCAGCAGCAGGGGGACTAGCGGGGGCTCCTACGAGCAGTACTTC	CASSRGTSGGSYEQYF
TRBV11-2	-	TRBJ2-7	-	TGTGCCAGCAGCTTAGTCCCCAGCTCCTACGAGCAGTACTTC	CASSLVPSSYEQYF
TRBV11-1	-	TRBJ2-3	-	TGTGCCAGCAGCCCCAAAGACAGGCCAACCCTCACAGATACGCAGTATTTT	CASSPKDRPTLTDTQYF
TRBV7-2	-	TRBJ2-7	-	TGTGCCAGCAGCTTAAGACTAGGAGGGAACTACGAGCAGTACTTC	CASSLRLGGNYEQYF
TRBV6-5	-	TRBJ2-5	TRBD2	TGTGCCAGCAGTTACCCTAGCGGGGGGGCCGGGGAGACCCAGTACTTC	CASSYPSGGAGETQYF
TRBV7-9	-	TRBJ1-4	-	TGTGCCGTCACCAGGGGAGATGAAAAACTGTTTTTT	CAVTRGDEKLFF
TRBV29-1	once	TRBJ2-5	TRBD1	TGCAGCGTTGCGGGGACAGGGAGGGAGACCCAGTACTTC	CSVAGTGRETQYF
TRBV7-9	once	TRBJ1-1	-	TGTGCCAGCAGCTTAACGGGGGGGACTGAAGCTTTCTTT	CASSLTGGTEAFF
TRBV25-1	-	TRBJ1-1	TRBD1	TGTGCCAGCCAAGACAGGGCCAACACTGAAGCTTTCTTT	CASQDRANTEAFF
TRBV7-7	-	TRBJ2-1	-	TGTGCTAGCAGCTTAGCGTTAGACAATGAGCAGTTCTTC	CASSLALDNEQFF
TRBV7-9	-	TRBJ2-5	-	TGTGCCAGCAGCTTAGCGCTTAGGGGCCAAGAGACCCAGTACTTC	CASSLALRGQETQYF
TRBV13	-	TRBJ1-1	TRBD1	TGTGCCAGCAGCTCTCCCACCGGGACAGGGGTTCCTGAAGCTTTCTTT	CASSSPTGTGVPEAFF
TRBV2	-	TRBJ2-7	-	TGTGCCAGCAGTCTTAGCCCCAGCTTCGAGCAGTACTTC	CASSLSPSFEQYF
TRBV5-1	-	TRBJ2-1	TRBD1	TGCGCCAGCAGCGTCGGGACAGGGATTTACAATGAGCAGTTCTTC	CASSVGTGIYNEQFF
TRBV21-1	-	TRBJ1-1	-	TGTGCCAGCAGCAAATTTTCTCGCCGGTGGATGGACACGACGAACACTGAAGCTTTCTTT	CASSKFSRRWMDTTNTEAFF
TRBV6-5	few	TRBJ1-6	TRBD1	TGTGCCAGCAGGTCACAGGGGGAGAGGACACCCCTCCACTTT	CASRSQGERTPLHF
TRBV6-1	-	TRBJ2-5	TRBD2	TGTGCCAGCAGGGGGACGGGGGGTCAAGAGACCCAGTACTTC	CASRGTGGQETQYF
TRBV7-2	-	TRBJ1-6	TRBD1	TGTGCCAGCAGCTTAGGGACAGGGAGGGATTCACCCCTCCACTTT	CASSLGTGRDSPLHF
TRBV6-1	-	TRBJ2-3	TRBD1	TGTGCCAGCAGCGACAGGGGGGATACGCAGTATTTT	CASSDRGDTQYF
TRBV6-6	once	TRBJ2-5	TRBD2	TGTGCCAGCAGTTATGGACTAGCGGGGGTCGAGACCCAGTACTTC	CASSYGLAGVETQYF
TRBV7-3	-	TRBJ2-3	TRBD2	TGTGCCAGCAGCCCCGGCCTAGCGGGGGGGTCCACAGATACGCAGTATTTT	CASSPGLAGGSTDTQYF
TRBV6-5	-	TRBJ2-7	-	TGTGCCAGCAGTTACTCGTTCGGGTTTGGCGAGCAGTACTTC	CASSYSFGFGEQYF
TRBV7-6	-	TRBJ2-2	-	TGTGCCAGCAGCTACGGGGTCGGGGAGCTGTTTTTT	CASSYGVGELFF
TRBV10-3	-	TRBJ2-7	TRBD1	TGTGCCATCAGTGGGTACGCCGGGACAGGGGCCTACGAGCAGTACTTC	CAISGYAGTGAYEQYF
TRBV19	-	TRBJ1-2	-	TGTGCCAGTAGTATACAGGGGCCTAACTATGGCTACACCTTC	CASSIQGPNYGYTF
TRBV7-3	-	TRBJ2-3	-	TGTGCCAGCAGCGCCTACTACAGCACAGATACGCAGTATTTT	CASSAYYSTDTQYF
TRBV6-1	-	TRBJ1-4	-	TGTGCCAGCAGTCAAAGGGAGAATGAAAAACTGTTTTTT	CASSQRENEKLFF
TRBV14	-	TRBJ2-7	-	TGTGCCAGCAGCCAAGAGAGCGAGCAGTACTTC	CASSQESEQYF
TRBV2	few	TRBJ1-5	TRBD1	TGTGCCAGCAGTGTTGAACAGGGGAGCAATCAGCCCCAGCATTTT	CASSVEQGSNQPQHF
TRBV19	once	TRBJ1-5	TRBD1	TGTGCCAGTAGGGTAGGGACAGACAATCAGCCCCAGCATTTT	CASRVGTDNQPQHF
TRBV6-6	-	TRBJ2-6	-	TGTGCCAGCAGTTACAGGGGGTACGGGGCCAACGTCCTGACTTTC	CASSYRGYGANVLTF
TRBV5-5	-	TRBJ2-5	-	TGTGCCAGCAGCACCCCTGGGACTCTATCAAAGCAAGAGACCCAGTACTTC	CASSTPGTLSKQETQYF
TRBV6-6	-	TRBJ1-4	-	TGTGCCACTCGGGGGGATGAAAAACTGTTTTTT	CATRGDEKLFF
TRBV4-2	-	TRBJ1-1	TRBD1	TGTGCCAGCAGCCAAGATAGGGGGCTTGAAGCTTTCTTT	CASSQDRGLEAFF
TRBV6-1	-	TRBJ1-1	TRBD1	TGTGCCAGCAGACTGGGACAGATGAACACTGAAGCTTTCTTT	CASRLGQMNTEAFF
TRBV11-2	-	TRBJ2-7	TRBD1	TGTGCCAGCAGCGACAGGGCCCGAACCTACGAGCAGTACTTC	CASSDRARTYEQYF
TRBV19	-	TRBJ2-3	TRBD2	TGTGCCAGTAGTATACGCGCAGCGGGGGCAGGCACAGATACGCAGTATTTT	CASSIRAAGAGTDTQYF
TRBV10-2	few	TRBJ1-4	-	TGCGCCAGCAGAGTCCAGGCAACTAATGAAAAACTGTTTTTT	CASRVQATNEKLFF
TRBV27	-	TRBJ2-7	-	TGTGCCAGCAGCCCGGACAGAACCTACGAGCAGTACTTC	CASSPDRTYEQYF
TRBV6-5	few	TRBJ1-2	-	TGTGCCAGCGGTGCCGGGGGGCGCGACTATGGCTACACCTTC	CASGAGGRDYGYTF
TRBV7-9	once	TRBJ2-7	TRBD2	TGTGCCAGCAGCTTAGGGACGGGGGGTACCTACGAGCAGTACTTC	CASSLGTGGTYEQYF
TRBV5-1	-	TRBJ2-3	-	TGCGCCAGCAGATCTGGGCTCACAGATACGCAGTATTTT	CASRSGLTDTQYF
TRBV5-1	-	TRBJ1-4	-	TGCGCCAGCAGCCCCGGACAGCATAATGAAAAACTGTTTTTT	CASSPGQHNEKLFF
TRBV2	-	TRBJ1-1	TRBD1	TGTGCCAGCCAGGGACAGCCGAACACTGAAGCTTTCTTT	CASQGQPNTEAFF
TRBV20-1	-	TRBJ2-7	-	TGCAGTGCTAGAGATCAGGGAGAGCAGTACTTC	CSARDQGEQYF
TRBV10-3	-	TRBJ1-4	-	-	CAIRLWGPGIF
TRBV2	-	TRBJ2-1	TRBD2	TGTGCCAGCACCGGGGGGGTGGGCAATGAGCAGTTCTTC	CASTGGVGNEQFF
TRBV7-2	-	TRBJ2-7	-	TGTGCCAGCAGCCCCGCCGCGCGGGCGAAGTACGAGCAGTACTTC	CASSPAARAKYEQYF
TRBV5-6	-	TRBJ1-1	-	TGTGCCAGCAGCTTGGAGGGGTTCGGGGGGGCGAGCACTGAAGCTTTCTTT	CASSLEGFGGASTEAFF
TRBV5-1	-	TRBJ1-6	-	TGCGCCAGCAGCGACTGGAAACAGGGTCGGAATTCACCCCTCCACTTT	CASSDWKQGRNSPLHF
TRBV2	few	TRBJ1-2	-	TGTGCCAGCAGAACAGGGTCAGGGGGCTACACCTTC	CASRTGSGGYTF
TRBV29-1	-	TRBJ1-2	TRBD1	TGCAGCGTCGCCGATCCCGGGACAGTGGGAGGTGGCTACACCTTC	CSVADPGTVGGGYTF